This is a list of T cell receptor beta chains from one sample in a study of T cells in tuberculosis. Profiling relied on immunoSEQ multiplex PCR, and the TCRdb table lists in-frame clones only, not all of them. Seen here are some 31,000 clones, roughly 90% observed once, and the top ten hold approximately 2.4%. Sequencing used PBMCs, obtained at tuberculosis diagnosis. The source of these receptors is an adult with tuberculosis. The CDR3 runs from the conserved cysteine through the conserved F or W. The D gene is left open where the match is weak. Size is stated for part of the rows, as once, few or many counts, or as a class when the clone is expanded.

TRBV6-6	TRBJ1-2	NA	NA	TGTGCCAGCAGTTACGGGGGCGCCTATGGCTACACCTTC	CASSYGGAYGYTF
TRBV6-1	TRBJ1-3	NA	NA	TGTGCCAGCAGTGAAACAGATTTCCCGCCCACCATATATTTT	CASSETDFPPTIYF
TRBV10-1	TRBJ1-1	NA	NA	TGCGCCAGCAAGGACAAGGTGAACACTGAAGCTTTCTTT	CASKDKVNTEAFF
TRBV20-1	TRBJ1-2	NA	TRBD1	TGCAGTGCTAGCCGGGACAGTGGCTACACCTTC	CSASRDSGYTF
TRBV7-2	TRBJ1-2	NA	NA	TGTGCCAGCAGCGGGGGGGGCTATGGCTACACCTTC	CASSGGGYGYTF
TRBV15	TRBJ1-2	NA	TRBD1	TGTGCCACCAGCCCGGGCGGAGGGGGCGGCTACACCTTC	CATSPGGGGGYTF
TRBV12-5	TRBJ2-4	NA	TRBD1	TGTGCTAGTGGTCCCGGGACAGGGGGCGTGGAAGCCAAAAACATTCAGTACTTC	CASGPGTGGVEAKNIQYF
TRBV6-6	TRBJ1-2	NA	TRBD1	TGTGCCAGCAGTGTTGGACAGGGTAGCGGCTACACCTTC	CASSVGQGSGYTF
TRBV4-1	TRBJ2-3	NA	TRBD1	TGCGCCAGCAGCCCCGGCGGGGGACAGGGGAACACTAGGACAGATACGCAGTATTTT	CASSPGGGQGNTRTDTQYF
TRBV27	TRBJ1-2	NA	TRBD1	TGTGCCAGCAGTTTAAGGCCAACAGGGGGCCACTATGGCTACACCTTC	CASSLRPTGGHYGYTF
TRBV2	TRBJ1-1	NA	NA	TGTGCCAGCAGTGAAGGCGGGGGTCGCAGGGCTGAAGCTTTCTTT	CASSEGGGRRAEAFF
TRBV27	TRBJ2-3	NA	NA	TGTGCCACCCGTCGGGATACGCAGTATTTT	CATRRDTQYF
TRBV7-9	TRBJ1-2	NA	NA	TGTGCCAGCAGCTTCAGAGGGCACGGGACGGGAGCCGGGGGTGGCTACACCTTC	CASSFRGHGTGAGGGYTF
TRBV9	TRBJ2-3	NA	TRBD2	TGTGCCAGCAGCCGGACTGGCGGGGGGGCAGAAGATACGCAGTATTTT	CASSRTGGGAEDTQYF
TRBV11-2	TRBJ2-1	NA	NA	TGTGCCAGCAGCTTAGCGCCGCTAAGCTCCTACAATGAGCAGTTCTTC	CASSLAPLSSYNEQFF
TRBV7-2	TRBJ1-6	NA	TRBD1	TGTGCCAGCAGTTTAGGGACAGGGTTAAATTCACCCCTCCACTTT	CASSLGTGLNSPLHF
TRBV28	TRBJ1-5	NA	NA	TGTGCCAGCAGTTTATGGGGGGCGCGTAATCAGCCCCAGCATTTT	CASSLWGARNQPQHF
TRBV4-1	TRBJ2-7	NA	TRBD2	TGCGCCAGCAGCCAAGAGGGGACTAGCGGCCACTACGAGCAGTACTTC	CASSQEGTSGHYEQYF
TRBV6-1	TRBJ1-6	NA	NA	TGTGCCAGCAGTGAAAAGGCGGGATCACCCCTCCACTTT	CASSEKAGSPLHF
TRBV7-6	TRBJ1-1	NA	TRBD1	TGTGCCAGCAGCTTAGAAGTAACAGGGGCCAACACTGAAGCTTTCTTT	CASSLEVTGANTEAFF
TRBV19	TRBJ2-3	NA	NA	TGTGCCAGTAGTATTCAACAGGGAGGGGACACAGATACGCAGTATTTT	CASSIQQGGDTDTQYF
TRBV6-5	TRBJ2-7	few	NA	TGTGCCAGCAGTTACGGGGTTAGCGAATACGAGCAGTACTTC	CASSYGVSEYEQYF
TRBV6-5	TRBJ2-7	NA	TRBD1	TGTGCCAGCAGCGATCGCAGGGGGTCCTCCTACGAGCAGTACTTC	CASSDRRGSSYEQYF
TRBV19	TRBJ1-4	NA	NA	TGTGCCAGTAGAAACAGGTTTAATGAAAAACTGTTTTTT	CASRNRFNEKLFF
TRBV29-1	TRBJ1-2	once	NA	TGCAGCGTCCCCACCACAGGGAACTATGGCTACACCTTC	CSVPTTGNYGYTF
TRBV7-2	TRBJ2-2	NA	TRBD1	TGTGCCAGCACCGCCGGGACAGGGGCCGGCACCGGGGAGCTGTTTTTT	CASTAGTGAGTGELFF
TRBV7-2	TRBJ1-1	NA	TRBD1	TGTGCCAGCGCCCGGGACAGGGTGAACACTGAAGCTTTCTTT	CASARDRVNTEAFF
TRBV2	TRBJ2-1	few	TRBD1	TGTGCCAGCGAGCAGGGGGCGCATGAGCAGTTCTTC	CASEQGAHEQFF
TRBV10-1	TRBJ2-7	NA	TRBD2	TGCGCCAGCAGTGAGTTCGGGGCTAGCGGGGGGATCTACGAGCAGTACTTC	CASSEFGASGGIYEQYF
TRBV25-1	TRBJ2-1	NA	TRBD2	TGTGCCAGCAGTGGGCAGGGAGGGTATGAGCAGTTCTTC	CASSGQGGYEQFF
TRBV7-3	TRBJ2-3	NA	TRBD2	TGTGCCAGCAGCATCCTAGCGGGGGGGCAAGATACGCAGTATTTT	CASSILAGGQDTQYF
TRBV4-3	TRBJ2-7	NA	TRBD2	TGCGCCAGCAGCCAAGCGTTGGGGGGGGTAGATTCCTACGAGCAGTACTTC	CASSQALGGVDSYEQYF
TRBV28	TRBJ1-6	NA	NA	TGTGCCAGTCGACAGGCCCATAATTCACCCCTCCACTTT	CASRQAHNSPLHF
TRBV7-2	TRBJ1-2	NA	NA	TGTGCCAGCAGCTTAGGGGGCCGGCACTATGGCTACACCTTC	CASSLGGRHYGYTF
TRBV25-1	TRBJ2-3	NA	NA	TGTGCCAGCAGTGCTCTGCGGCAGTATTTT	CASSALRQYF
TRBV4-1	TRBJ2-1	once	TRBD2	TGCGCCAGCAGCCAGGTAGACCGGGACTACGATGAGCAGTTCTTC	CASSQVDRDYDEQFF
TRBV6-6	TRBJ2-2	NA	TRBD2	TGTGCCAGCAGTTACTCGGGGGGGTCCACCGGGGAGCTGTTTTTT	CASSYSGGSTGELFF
TRBV25-1	TRBJ1-3	NA	NA	TGTGCCAGCAGTGGTCCATCCGGAAACACCATATATTTT	CASSGPSGNTIYF
TRBV6-5	TRBJ2-3	NA	TRBD2	TGTGCCAGCAGTACACCTAGCGGGGGGGCCACGCAGTATTTT	CASSTPSGGATQYF
TRBV30	TRBJ2-7	NA	TRBD1	TGTGCCTGGAGTGGGACAGGGGCTTACGAGCAGTACTTC	CAWSGTGAYEQYF
TRBV2	TRBJ2-3	NA	NA	TGTGCCAGCAGATGGGACTCCACAGATACGCAGTATTTT	CASRWDSTDTQYF
TRBV13	TRBJ2-7	NA	TRBD1	TGTGCCAGCAGCTGGGGACAGGGTGGGAGCTACGAGCAGTACTTC	CASSWGQGGSYEQYF